This T cell receptor beta chain was recorded in a study of cytomegalovirus exposure and HLA in healthy donors (dated by TCRdb to about 2017). Broadly, across the study: According to a later analysis, the 120 or so validation repertoires were produced on the same platform as the 666 repertoires of the first cohort. To predict cytomegalovirus infection status, the study combined high-throughput TCR immunosequencing, statistical association of individual TCRs with disease status, and machine learning. Along with the 666-subject first cohort, a separate validation cohort of around 110 different subjects was used. The aim of the study was to test whether cataloging public T cell receptors could identify signatures of past pathogen exposure. The full study reports these points: A later analysis had no HLA typing for the validation cohort, so co-occurrence there was scored across all 110 or so repertoires. According to the authors, the approach could potentially be generalized to other disease states and immunological phenotypes. Three of the identified cytomegalovirus-associated TCR beta chains were confirmed in vitro to be specific for cytomegalovirus antigens. While some public TCRs were present in many individuals, most TCR sequences turned up only very rarely across donors. Of the cluster scores, 90% to 95% were above 0 in a later analysis, which found that TCRs clustered in the first cohort also tended to co-occur in the approximately 120 validation repertoires. A total of around 150 TCR beta chains were listed by the study as associated with cytomegalovirus. Cytomegalovirus status was reported to be diagnosed by the classifier with high specificity and sensitivity in both the original and validation cohorts.

To prepare the library, the immunoSEQ multiplex PCR assay was applied. Turning to the authors' computational methods: A statistical classification framework was built to diagnose cytomegalovirus status from the catalog of TCR beta chain sequences. TCRdb took over this immuneACCESS table, retaining in-frame rearrangements with V and J assigned. Such tables are incomplete; in checked studies, under half of the missing clones stem from an unresolved V gene, and the remainder is unexplained. V and J calls plus clone size are reproduced from that table; the DNA served to infer D and trimming. The sample data list around 69,000 clones, and roughly 95% of these were observed just once. The top ten constitute roughly 4.7% of the sample. Regarding this clone: Its antigen is currently not known. No base quality values were provided; no much bigger clone lies one nucleotide off.

The CDR3 numbers 15 residues from cysteine through phenylalanine. Just the 45-base CDR3 DNA is kept, in frame starting at base 1. V drops 3 bases and J drops 0 bases, leaving 11 bases in between. Per the germline V gene (reference sequence), SEHNR is the CDR1 and FQNEAQ is the CDR2. Donors formed part of the validation cohort, which comprised over a hundred subjects and was distinct from the first cohort of several hundred subjects. The chain links TRBV7-9 with TRBJ1-2; D gene: possibly TRBD1, on 6 matching bases. The receptor was isolated from a woman aged 18-30 years in good health and CMV-seropositive. The sample taken for sequencing was PBMCs. The nucleotide sequence is TGTGCCAGCAGCTTTATAAAGGGGGCTAACTATGGCTACACCTTC. This translates into CASSFIKGANYGYTF.